This T cell receptor (beta chain) stems from a study of CD8 T cells in ankylosing spondylitis. General study results and limits: Researchers report that disease-linked clones proved CD8+ and relatively rare in peripheral blood. Within ankylosing spondylitis blood, a TCR beta motif made up of eight highly homologous variants appeared to be characteristic. Reported data indicate significant enrichment of disease-linked clones within matched ankylosing spondylitis synovial fluid.

TCRdb fed the 5' RACE reads into MiXCR, producing one record per CDR3 protein. The table lists 25,000 to 35,000 distinct CDR3 sequences, roughly 33% of them singletons. In the case of this clonotype: Its antigen remains unidentified. A clone one base away is much larger, so this may be a read error.

The length of the CDR3 is 12 residues. Germline assignment: CDR1 LNHDA and CDR2 SQIVND (reference sequence). The V and J genes are TRBV19 and TRBJ2-1; unclear D gene. This sequence was found in a male donor with ankylosing spondylitis. The source material was synovial fluid, either unsorted or a sorted T cell fraction (not recorded which). The CDR3 loop reads CTSKWGYNEQFF. The DNA for the CDR3 is TGTACCAGTAAGTGGGGCTACAATGAGCAGTTCTTC.